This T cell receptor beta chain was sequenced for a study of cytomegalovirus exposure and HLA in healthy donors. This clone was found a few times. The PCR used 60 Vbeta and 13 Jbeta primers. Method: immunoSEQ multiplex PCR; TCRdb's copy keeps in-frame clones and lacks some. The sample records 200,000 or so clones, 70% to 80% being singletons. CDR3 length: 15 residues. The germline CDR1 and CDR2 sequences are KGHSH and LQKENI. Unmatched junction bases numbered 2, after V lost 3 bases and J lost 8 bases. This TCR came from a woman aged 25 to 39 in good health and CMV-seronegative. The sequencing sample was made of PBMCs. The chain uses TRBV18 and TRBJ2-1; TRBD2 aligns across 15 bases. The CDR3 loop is CASSPGLAGGDEQFF. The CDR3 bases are TGTGCCAGCTCACCGGGACTAGCGGGAGGAGATGAGCAGTTCTTC.